The 11 T cell receptor beta chains below come from one sample, sequenced in a study of response to subunit inactivated influenza vaccine. TCRdb ran MiXCR on the RT-PCR reads and lists one entry per CDR3 protein. This table holds some 520,000 distinct CDR3 sequences, approximately 15% found once. Here the sequenced sample was CD4+ T cells sorted from PBMCs, taken about 24 months after vaccination. The receptors shown here come from a man aged 50-75 years who received an inactivated influenza vaccine.

V is TRBV11-3 and J is TRBJ1-1; D ambiguous. This CDR3 contains 15 residues. V was shortened by 5 bases and J by 2 bases, with 15 bases between the two germline ends. Germline V lookup: CDR1 SGHNT, CDR2 YENEEA. The CDR3 protein is CASSKSAGTNTEAFF. The CDR3 DNA reads as TGTGCCAGCAGCAAGAGTGCAGGTACAAACACTGAAGCTTTCTTT.

This clonotype has more than one count but fewer than ten. This rearrangement joins TRBV20-1 to TRBJ1-2, with D possibly matching TRBD1 (5 bases). This CDR3 is built from 14 residues. V lost 5 bases, J lost 0 bases, and 13 bases lay in between. In germline, CDR1 is DFQATT, CDR2 SNEGSKA (reference sequence). The CDR3 DNA is TGCAGTGCTTTTCAGGGAACGACTAACTATGGCTACACCTTC. Protein product: CSAFQGTTNYGYTF.

This rearrangement joins TRBV20-1 to TRBJ2-7; 8 bases fit TRBD1. The V and J ends lost 1 base and 4 bases, in that order; junction bases with no gene match: 6. The CDR3 consists of 14 residues. From germline, CDR1 is DFQATT and CDR2 SNEGSKA (reference sequence). The CDR3 sequence is CSARGGQGLYEQYF. In DNA form, the CDR3 reads TGCAGTGCTAGAGGTGGACAGGGTCTATACGAGCAGTACTTC.

This chain connects TRBV11-2 to TRBJ1-1; D not resolved. V was pared by 1 base and J by 6 bases, with 3 bases between. In germline, CDR1 is SGHAT, CDR2 FQNNGV. The CDR3 consists of 11 residues. CDR3 DNA sequence: TGTGCCAGCAGCTTAGTCGCTGAAGCTTTCTTT. It specifies CASSLVAEAFF.

The chain couples TRBV20-1 to TRBJ2-3; a weak D match, TRBD2 (6 bases). Trimming took off 6 bases at V and 3 bases at J, with 13 bases between the two ends. Germline CDR1 and CDR2: DFQATT and SNEGSKA (reference sequence). This CDR3 has 13 amino acids. The CDR3 region is CSARLVGTDTQYF. CDR3 nucleotides: TGCAGTGCCAGACTAGTGGGGACAGATACGCAGTATTTT.

This clonotype was seen more than once but under ten times. V usage is TRBV19 and J usage is TRBJ1-5; perhaps TRBD1 as D (6 bases). The CDR3 spans 13 residues. Per germline, CDR1 LNHDA and CDR2 SQIVND (reference sequence). Trimming took off 7 bases at V and 3 bases at J, with 10 bases between the two ends. The CDR3 bases are TGTGCCAGTATGAGGGGGACCAATCAGCCCCAGCATTTT. Protein product: CASMRGTNQPQHF.

This clonotype was detected only a few times. The chain carries TRBV6-2 or TRBV6-3 and TRBJ2-7, with D perhaps assigned TRBD1 or TRBD2 (5 bases each). This CDR3 is built from 14 residues. V lost 5 bases and J lost 3, with 14 bases in between. The germline gives CDR1 MNHEY, CDR2 SVGEGT. CDR3 coding DNA: TGTGCCAGCAGTCGAGAGGGGTTAGGCTACGAGCAGTACTTC. This translates into CASSREGLGYEQYF.

CDR3 in amino acids: CASSQAPSSNTGELFF. DNA for the CDR3: TGTGCCAGCAGCCAAGCTCCTAGCAGCAACACCGGGGAGCTGTTTTTT. The J gene is TRBJ2-2, the V gene TRBV4-2, with D tentatively TRBD2 (5 bases). Trimming left V 1 base short and J 2 bases short, with 11 bases between. The CDR3 length is 16 residues. CDR1 is LGHNA and CDR2 is YNFKEQ in the germline V gene.

This chain joins TRBV7-2 and TRBJ2-6; D gene unclear. The CDR3 runs to 15 residues. CDR1 and CDR2 (germline): SGHTA, FQGNSA. V was pared by 5 bases and J by 7 bases, with 15 bases between. CDR3 sequence: CASSPARTDANVLTF. Here the CDR3 DNA reads TGTGCCAGCAGCCCTGCTCGGACGGATGCCAACGTCCTGACTTTC.

This clonotype was picked up many times. A junction end diverges from the germline sequence, so it may reflect a read error. The genes are TRBV3-1 and TRBJ1-3; D call uncertain. This CDR3 comprises 15 residues. The V gene's germline CDR1 is LGHDT and CDR2 YNNKEL (reference sequence). CDR3 residues: CASRHRTLSGNTIYF. CDR3 DNA sequence: TGTGCCAGCCGCCATCGGACTCTCTCTGGAAACACCATATATTTT.

The chain combines TRBV4-2 with TRBJ2-3; D possibly corresponds to TRBD2 (5 bases). CDR1 is LGHNA, CDR2 YNFKEQ, per germline. The ends were cut back, 3 bases at V and 3 bases at J, with 19 bases in the middle. The CDR3 runs 17 residues. This chain's CDR3 is CASSQKGIGSLTDTQYF. Here the CDR3 DNA reads TGTGCCAGCAGCCAGAAAGGTATAGGGAGTTTAACAGATACGCAGTATTTT.